Each of the 6 T cell receptor beta chains below was sequenced from the same sample in a study of PD-L1 blockade in urothelial cancer. The sample's time point: peripheral blood 6 weeks after treatment start. Some clones are missing from TCRdb's copy, which holds only in-frame ones; the method was immunoSEQ multiplex PCR. The table shows about 120,000 clones, with around 89% occurring only once. The sequenced sample was PBMCs, obtained around atezolizumab (anti-PD-L1) treatment. The source is a man aged 55 to 70 with urothelial cancer.

This chain joins TRBV2 and TRBJ1-1; D gene uncertain. CDR1 and CDR2 from the germline V gene are SNHLY and FYNNEI. The CDR3 is 14 residues long. The V end was cut by 3 bases, the J end by 4 bases, with 12 bases between. For the CDR3, the DNA is TGTGCCAGCAGTGAGTCGGAGGTACGCACTGAAGCTTTCTTT. Translation gives CASSESEVRTEAFF.

V is TRBV12-5 and J is TRBJ2-7; D perhaps matches TRBD2 (5 bases). The CDR3 is 14 amino acids. CDR1 and CDR2 from the germline V gene are LGHNT and FRNRAP. The V end was cut by 6 bases, the J end by 6 bases, with 18 bases between. The CDR3 nucleotides read TGTGCTAGTGGCCCGTCACTAGGTTCTTTCGAGCAGTACTTC. It translates to CASGPSLGSFEQYF.

The chain has TRBV19 and TRBJ1-6; a weak D match, TRBD1 (6 bases). The V gene lost 7 bases and the J gene lost 3 bases, with 13 bases spanning the gap. The CDR3 consists of 15 residues. The germline V gene has CDR1 LNHDA and CDR2 SQIVND (reference sequence). CDR3 DNA: TGTGCCAGTAACCCGACAGGAAACTATAATTCACCCCTCCACTTT. This gives the protein CASNPTGNYNSPLHF. Full variable domain (outside the CDR3, taken from reference TRBV19 and TRBJ1-6): DGGITQSPKYLFRKEGQNVTLSCEQNLNHDAMYWYRQDPGQGLRLIYYSQIVNDFQKGDIAEGYSVSREKKESFPLTVTSAQKNPTAFYLCASNPTGNYNSPLHFGNGTRLTVT.

The V call is TRBV27, the J call TRBJ2-1, with 10 bases fitting TRBD2. Germline V gene sequence: CDR1 MNHEY, CDR2 SMNVEV (reference sequence). This CDR3 is built from 16 residues. Unmatched junction bases numbered 6, after V lost 2 bases and J lost 5 bases. Here the CDR3 reads CASSLTTSGFHNEQFF. CDR3 in DNA: TGTGCCAGCAGTTTAACGACTAGCGGGTTCCACAATGAGCAGTTCTTC.

The V gene is TRBV9, the J gene TRBJ1-1; perhaps TRBD1 as D (6 bases). Germline V gene sequence: CDR1 SGDLS, CDR2 YYNGEE. V lost 6 bases and J lost 1, with 13 bases in between. There are 14 residues in the CDR3. The CDR3 is CASTRGGPNTEAFF. The CDR3 bases are TGTGCCAGCACAAGGGGGGGACCGAACACTGAAGCTTTCTTT.

The chain has TRBV18 and TRBJ2-7; 9 bases are a match to TRBD1. The germline V gene encodes CDR1 KGHSH and CDR2 LQKENI. The trim removed 3 bases at V and 1 base at J, leaving 4 bases unmatched. This CDR3 region has 15 residues. CDR3 in amino acids: CASSPGQGQSYEQYF. The CDR3 DNA follows: TGTGCCAGCTCACCGGGACAGGGTCAATCCTACGAGCAGTACTTC.